Below, 8 T cell receptor beta chains from the same sample are listed, as sequenced in a study of cytomegalovirus exposure and HLA in healthy donors. PCR amplification relied on 60 Vbeta primers (plus 13 Jbeta primers). The assay was immunoSEQ multiplex PCR, and TCRdb's table has in-frame clones only and misses some. In the table there are approximately 100,000 clones, 70% of which are singletons. What was sequenced was PBMCs. Source of these receptors: a man aged 35 to 55 in good health and CMV-seropositive.

V usage is TRBV5-6 and J usage is TRBJ2-7; 9 bases line up with TRBD1. V lost 4 bases, J lost 1 base, and 3 bases stayed unmatched. The V gene's germline CDR1 is SGHDT and CDR2 YYEEEE. The CDR3 loop spans 14 amino acids. In nucleotides, the CDR3 is TGTGCCAGCAGCCCTGGGACAGGGTCCTACGAGCAGTACGTC. Protein product: CASSPGTGSYEQYV.

The chain has TRBV7-9 and TRBJ2-3; maybe TRBD1 (6 bases). Trimming shortened V by 3 bases and J by 4 bases, and 14 bases separated the two germline ends. The CDR3 has 15 residues. Germline assignment: CDR1 SEHNR and CDR2 FQNEAQ (reference sequence). The CDR3 DNA follows: TGTGCCAGCAGCTTTACGGGACAATCAGCAGATACGCAGTATTTT. It yields the protein CASSFTGQSADTQYF. The variable domain in full, with the rest retrieved from reference TRBV7-9 and TRBJ2-3, is DTGVSQNPRHKITKRGQNVTFRCDPISEHNRLYWYRQTLGQGPEFLTYFQNEAQLEKSRLLSDRFSAERPKGSFSTLEIQRTEQGDSAMYLCASSFTGQSADTQYFGPGTRLTVL.

V and J are TRBV6-1 and TRBJ2-1; maybe TRBD1 (5 bases). The CDR3 extends over 14 amino acids. Germline CDR1 MNHNS, CDR2 SASEGT. Trimming stripped 5 bases from V and 4 bases from J, with 12 bases between. In nucleotides, the CDR3 is TGTGCCAGCAGTAGACAGATTTTGTACAATGAGCAGTTCTTC. This encodes CASSRQILYNEQFF.

This clone was observed a handful of times. V gene TRBV4-3 combines with J gene TRBJ2-1; D might be TRBD1 (7 bases). Germline CDR1 is LGHNA and CDR2 is YSLEER. The CDR3 has 15 residues. The V and J ends lost 1 base and 8 bases respectively, with 15 bases between them. The CDR3 spells CASSQVGGGDDEQFF. DNA of the CDR3: TGCGCCAGCAGCCAAGTAGGGGGCGGGGACGATGAGCAGTTCTTC.

This clone was recorded a few times. J is TRBJ1-3 and V is TRBV11-2; 11 bases line up with TRBD1. Germline assignment: CDR1 SGHAT and CDR2 FQNNGV. The trim removed 1 base at V and 8 bases at J, leaving 7 bases unmatched. This CDR3 contains 16 residues. CDR3 in DNA: TGTGCCAGCAGCTTAGGACGGGACAGGGGGACGGACACCATATATTTT. As protein: CASSLGRDRGTDTIYF.

V and J are TRBV5-1 and TRBJ2-1; TRBD1 agrees at 8 bases. The length of the CDR3 is 15 residues. Germline values: CDR1 SGHRS, CDR2 YFSETQ. J gave up 7 bases and V 0 bases, and 6 bases lay outside the gene matches. CDR3 in amino acids: CASSLDLRGRNEQFF. The CDR3 coding sequence is TGCGCCAGCAGCTTGGATCTCAGGGGGCGTAATGAGCAGTTCTTC.

This chain connects TRBV27 to TRBJ1-2, with TRBD1 matching 7 bases. The CDR3 length is 16 residues. Germline V gene sequence: CDR1 MNHEY, CDR2 SMNVEV (reference sequence). J was trimmed by 1 base and V by 2 bases; bases with no gene match: 7. The CDR3 loop reads CASSLRETGSNYGYTF. The CDR3 nucleotides read TGTGCCAGCAGTTTAAGGGAGACAGGGAGTAACTATGGCTACACCTTC.

This chain links TRBV7-3 with TRBJ2-5; 10 bases are shared with TRBD2. The V gene's germline CDR1 is SGHTA and CDR2 FQGTGA. With 5 bases clipped from V and 1 base from J, the junction kept 7 bases outside the gene matches. This CDR3 is 16 amino acids long. The CDR3 coding sequence is TGTGCCAGCAGCCTTGGACTAGCGGAGGGCCAAGAGACCCAGTACTTC. It yields the protein CASSLGLAEGQETQYF.